This is a list of T cell receptor beta chains from one sample in a study of T cell repertoires in cytomegalovirus infection. A single record per CDR3 protein comes from TCRdb applying MiXCR to the reads. The profile shows 400,000 or so distinct CDR3 sequences, roughly a third of them singletons. Sequences were obtained from PBMCs. These receptor sequences come from a human donor in good health (CMV status not recorded). Some clones in this sample may be carry-over from other donors' samples. Each CDR3 is given with its conserved first and last residue. The D gene is left open where the match is weak. Clone size is given for some rows only: seen once, a few or many times, or a class if the clone is expanded.

clone_size | j_call | v_call | d_call | cdr3_nt | cdr3_aa
- | TRBJ2-1 | TRBV2 | TRBD2 | TGTGCCAGCAGTGAAGAAGCGGGGGGGCCGGGGAATGAGCAGTTCTTC | CASSEEAGGPGNEQFF
- | TRBJ1-1 | TRBV19 | TRBD1 | TGTGCCAGTAACGACAGGGGACCTTTCACTGAAGCTTTCTTT | CASNDRGPFTEAFF
few | TRBJ2-1 | TRBV6-5 | - | TGTGCCAGCAGTTTCGACAGGACGCCTGGCAATGAGCAGTTCTTC | CASSFDRTPGNEQFF
few | TRBJ1-2 | TRBV6-6 | - | TGTGCCAGCAGTTACTCGATTAGGGAGAACTATGGCTACACCTTC | CASSYSIRENYGYTF
- | TRBJ2-6 | TRBV11-3 | - | TGTGCCAGCAGCTCCACAGGGCCTGGGGCCAACGTCCTGACTTTC | CASSSTGPGANVLTF
- | TRBJ2-3 | TRBV5-1 | - | TGCGCCAGCAGCCTGGGAAAAAACACAGATACGCAGTGTTTT | CASSLGKNTDTQCF
many | TRBJ1-3 | TRBV12-3/TRBV12-4 | - | TGTGCCAGCACCGGTCCGGGAAACACCATATATTTT | CASTGPGNTIYF
few | TRBJ2-5 | TRBV6-6 | - | TGTGCCACTCAGGACAGACAAACCCAAGAGACCCAGTACTTC | CATQDRQTQETQYF
few | TRBJ2-1 | TRBV27 | TRBD2 | TGTGCCAGCAGACCTAGCGGGGGGGCCTACAATGAGCAGTTCTTC | CASRPSGGAYNEQFF
- | TRBJ1-1 | TRBV7-4 | TRBD1 | TGTGCCAGCAGCATGACCCCCACAGGGGGCACTGAAGCTTTATTT | CASSMTPTGGTEALF
- | TRBJ2-3 | TRBV4-1 | - | TGTGCCAGCAGCCAAGACGGTTTTCGCACAGATACGCAGTATTTT | CASSQDGFRTDTQYF
- | TRBJ1-4 | TRBV19 | - | TGTGCCAGTAACACCGGGACCCTAGGTGAAGAAAAACTGTTTTTT | CASNTGTLGEEKLFF
few | TRBJ1-6 | TRBV2 | - | TGTGCCAGCAGCCTAGAACGGAATTCACCCCTCCACTTT | CASSLERNSPLHF
- | TRBJ1-1 | TRBV28 | - | TGTGCCAGCGGGGACCTACTATCGGAAGCTTTCTTT | CASGDLLSEAFF
- | TRBJ1-2 | TRBV29-1 | TRBD1 | TGCAGCGTTGTCGGGACAGACTATGGCTACACCTTC | CSVVGTDYGYTF
many | TRBJ1-6 | TRBV7-6 | - | TGTGCCAGCAGCTTAGCGCCGGAGACACCTAATTCACCCCTCCACTTT | CASSLAPETPNSPLHF
- | TRBJ2-7 | TRBV5-1 | - | TGCGCCAGAAGCTTGGAACAGCGTCCATATTACGAGCAGTCCTTC | CARSLEQRPYYEQSF
many | TRBJ2-3 | TRBV19 | - | TGTGCCAGTAGTATAGATCTGACTACCACAGATACGCAGTATTTT | CASSIDLTTTDTQYF
- | TRBJ1-4 | TRBV4-1 | - | TGTGCCAGCAGCCAAGATGGGCAGGGTTGGGAAAAACTGTTTTTT | CASSQDGQGWEKLFF
few | TRBJ2-5 | TRBV11-2 | - | TGTGCCAGCAGCTTATTCGGGGGGACCCAGTACTTC | CASSLFGGTQYF
once | TRBJ1-2 | TRBV24-1 | - | TGTGCCACCAGTGATCCAAAGCAGGGGTTCGACTATGGCTACACCTTC | CATSDPKQGFDYGYTF
few | TRBJ1-1 | TRBV6-8 | - | TGTGCCAGCAGTGGAAACCAGTTACTCTTT | CASSGNQLLF
many | TRBJ2-1 | TRBV7-3 | - | TGTGCCAGCAGCTTGACGGGCCGAGATGAGCAGTTCTTC | CASSLTGRDEQFF
- | TRBJ2-3 | TRBV6-2/TRBV6-3 | - | TGTGCCAGCAGAGGGACCTACACAGATACGCAGTATTTT | CASRGTYTDTQYF